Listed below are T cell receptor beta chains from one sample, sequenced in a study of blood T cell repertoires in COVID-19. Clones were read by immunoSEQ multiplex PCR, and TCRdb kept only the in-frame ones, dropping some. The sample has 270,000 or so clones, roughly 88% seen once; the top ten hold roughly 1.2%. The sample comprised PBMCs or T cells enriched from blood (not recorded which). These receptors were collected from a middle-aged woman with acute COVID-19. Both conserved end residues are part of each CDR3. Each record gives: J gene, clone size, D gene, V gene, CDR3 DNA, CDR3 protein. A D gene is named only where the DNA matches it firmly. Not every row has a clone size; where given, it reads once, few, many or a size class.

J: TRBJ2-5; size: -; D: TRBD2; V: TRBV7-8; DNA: TGTGCCAGCAGCTTAGCCCTAGCGGGAGGGCCGGAGACCCAGTACTTC; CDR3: CASSLALAGGPETQYF
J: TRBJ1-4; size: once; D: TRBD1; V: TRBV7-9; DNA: TGTGCCAGCAGCTTCCCAGGGGGTCGTGGGATGGAAAAACTGTTTTTT; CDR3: CASSFPGGRGMEKLFF
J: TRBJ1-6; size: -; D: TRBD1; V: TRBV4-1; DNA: TGCGCCAGCAGCCGCGGACAGGGCAATCAATATAATTCACCCCTCCACTTT; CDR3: CASSRGQGNQYNSPLHF
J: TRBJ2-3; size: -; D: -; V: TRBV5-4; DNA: TGTGCCAGCAGCGTCCTGGGCCAAACAGATACGCAGTATTTT; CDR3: CASSVLGQTDTQYF
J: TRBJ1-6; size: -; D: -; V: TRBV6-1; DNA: TGTGCCAGCAGTGAACAGGGGCCCATCGGTTCACCCCTCCACTTT; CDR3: CASSEQGPIGSPLHF
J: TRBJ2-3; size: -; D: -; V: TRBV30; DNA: TGTGCCTGGAGTAGGCGGTTCACAGATACGCAGTATTTT; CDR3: CAWSRRFTDTQYF
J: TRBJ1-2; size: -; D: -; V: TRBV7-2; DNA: TGTGCCAGCAGCCTAGATCCAGGGGCTGATGGCTACACCTTC; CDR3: CASSLDPGADGYTF
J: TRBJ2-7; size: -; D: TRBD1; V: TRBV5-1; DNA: TGCGCCAGCAGCATGGGAGGGACAGGGTCCTACGAGCAGTACTTC; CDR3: CASSMGGTGSYEQYF
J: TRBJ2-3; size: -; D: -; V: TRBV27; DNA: TGTGCCAGCAGTTTCCGGCGGACTAGCACAGATACGCAGTATTTT; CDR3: CASSFRRTSTDTQYF
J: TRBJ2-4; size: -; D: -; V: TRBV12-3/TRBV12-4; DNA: TGTGCCAGCAGTGCACAGGTCAACATTCAGTACTTC; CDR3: CASSAQVNIQYF
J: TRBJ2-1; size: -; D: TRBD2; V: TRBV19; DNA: TGTGCCAGCGGACTAGCGGGAGAGGGAGTAGAGCAGTTCTTC; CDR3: CASGLAGEGVEQFF
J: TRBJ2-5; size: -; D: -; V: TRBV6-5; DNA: TGTGCCAGCACTAGAGGGACATCCCAAATCGAGACCCAGTACTTC; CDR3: CASTRGTSQIETQYF
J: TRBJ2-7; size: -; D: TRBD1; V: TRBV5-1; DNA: TGCGCCAGCAGCTCCGGACAGGTTTCCTACGAGCAGTACTTC; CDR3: CASSSGQVSYEQYF
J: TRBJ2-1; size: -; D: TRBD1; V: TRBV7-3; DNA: TGTGCCAGCAGCTCAGACAGGGGATTATGGAATGAGCAGTTCTTC; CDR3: CASSSDRGLWNEQFF
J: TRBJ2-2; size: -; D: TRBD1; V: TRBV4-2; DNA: TGTGCCAGCAGCCCAGGGGGCGGGTTCGGGGAGCTGTTTTTT; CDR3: CASSPGGGFGELFF
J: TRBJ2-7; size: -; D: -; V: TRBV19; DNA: TGTGCCAGTAGTATTGGGCGGGCTTCCTACGAGCAGTACTTC; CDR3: CASSIGRASYEQYF
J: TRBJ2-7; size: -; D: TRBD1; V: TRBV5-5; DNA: TGTGCCAGCAGCTCGTGGCTCCGGGACAGGGACTTCTACGAGCAGTACTTC; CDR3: CASSSWLRDRDFYEQYF
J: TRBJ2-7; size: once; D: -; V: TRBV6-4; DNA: TGTGCCAGCAGTGATTTCAACAGGCGAAGCTCCTACGAGCAGTACTTC; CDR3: CASSDFNRRSSYEQYF
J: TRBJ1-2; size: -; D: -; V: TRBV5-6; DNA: TGTGCCAGCAGCTTGGTCCCCCCAGATAATGGCTACACCTTC; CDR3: CASSLVPPDNGYTF
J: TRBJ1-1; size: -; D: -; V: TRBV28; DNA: TGTGCCAGCAGCCCGGGAGGGTTAAACACTGAAGCTTTCTTT; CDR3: CASSPGGLNTEAFF
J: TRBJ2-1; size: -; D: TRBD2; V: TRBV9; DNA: TGTGCCAGCAGCGCTCAAATTGGGGCGGGACTAGCGGGAGGAGTGAATGAGCAGTTCTTC; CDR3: CASSAQIGAGLAGGVNEQFF
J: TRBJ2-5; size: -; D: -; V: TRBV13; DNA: TGTGCCAGCAGCTTAACGACAGGTCTGTACCAAGAGACCCAGTACTTC; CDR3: CASSLTTGLYQETQYF